The 7 T cell receptor beta chains in this list originate from one sample, sequenced in a study of T cell clones after liver transplantation. The data were produced by immunoSEQ multiplex PCR, yet TCRdb's version contains in-frame clones alone and is incomplete. The sample includes roughly 1,300 clones, 25% to 35% of them seen just once. Antigens of these TCRs are unknown. Alloreactive TCRbeta sequences came from sequencing proliferating CFSE-low cells in the MLR. Sample: CD8+ T cells from PBMCs cultured with third-party cells. These receptors all stem from a human patient who received a liver transplant. The T cells may come from the graft donor.

By sample share, this clone is medium-sized. The chain is built from TRBV9 and TRBJ1-1, with D uncertain. Germline CDR1 and CDR2: SGDLS and YYNGEE. This CDR3 comprises 13 residues. Trimming stripped 3 bases from V and 6 bases from J, with 12 bases between. CDR3: CASSADLNPEAFF. Written as DNA, the CDR3 is TGTGCCAGCAGCGCGGACCTCAACCCTGAAGCTTTCTTT.

By share, this clone ranks as large (0.1 to 1%). V gene TRBV5-1 combines with J gene TRBJ1-1, with a tentative D call TRBD1 (5 bases). V shed 0 bases and J shed 1 base, with 13 bases lying between them. The germline gives CDR1 SGHRS, CDR2 YFSETQ. The length of the CDR3 is 16 residues. CDR3 nucleotides: TGCGCCAGCAGCTTGGCCCGTCAGGGCCGGAACACTGAAGCTTTCTTT. Translated: CASSLARQGRNTEAFF.

This clone qualifies as large (0.1 to 1%). The J gene is TRBJ2-2, the V gene TRBV28, with D hard to call. The germline V gene has CDR1 MDHEN and CDR2 SYDVKM. The length of the CDR3 is 13 residues. Trimming stripped 5 bases from V and 3 bases from J, with 7 bases between. CDR3 loop: CASSTGYTGELFF. In nucleotides, the CDR3 is TGTGCCAGCAGTACGGGTTACACCGGGGAGCTGTTTTTT.

This clone was seen more than once but under ten times. The chain has TRBV4-1 and TRBJ1-1; D is unresolved. This CDR3 has 12 amino acids. CDR1 is MGHRA, CDR2 YSYEKL, per germline. The V end lost 2 bases, the J end lost 7 bases, and 8 bases lay between the germline ends. As DNA, the CDR3 is TGCGCCAGCAGCCAACATGGGCGTGAAGCTTTCTTT. This encodes CASSQHGREAFF.

The chain has TRBV4-1 and TRBJ2-2, with D uncertain. Germline-derived CDR1 and CDR2 are MGHRA and YSYEKL. The CDR3 length is 16 residues. Trimming shortened V by 0 bases and J by 0 bases, and 8 bases separated the two germline ends. The CDR3 sequence: CASSQEAAPNTGELFF. CDR3 DNA sequence: TGCGCCAGCAGCCAAGAGGCCGCCCCGAACACCGGGGAGCTGTTTTTT.

By share, this clone ranks as medium-sized. The gene calls are TRBV19 and TRBJ1-5, with 8 nucleotides matching TRBD1. Germline loops: CDR1 LNHDA, CDR2 SQIVND (reference sequence). The CDR3 is 14 residues long. The V segment lost 3 bases and the J segment 6 bases; nucleotides outside the gene matches: 4. This CDR3 is CASSIWQGAQPQHF. As DNA, the CDR3 is TGTGCCAGTAGTATCTGGCAGGGGGCTCAGCCCCAGCATTTT.

This clone was seen a handful of times. V usage is TRBV9 and J usage is TRBJ2-1; 10 bases match TRBD2. The CDR3 sequence is 15 residues long. V dropped 3 bases and J dropped 4; count of bases not matched to a gene: 4. CDR1 is SGDLS and CDR2 is YYNGEE in the germline V gene. The CDR3, as DNA: TGTGCCAGCAGCGGGGGACTAGCGCAGTACAATGAGCAGTTCTTC. It encodes CASSGGLAQYNEQFF.